Shown below are 20 T cell receptor beta chains from a single sample sequenced in a study of regulatory T cells in long-lasting Graves disease (dated by TCRdb to the early 2020s). Library prep was done by multiplex PCR. The instrument was an Illumina HiSeq 4000. CDR3 regions were amplified by Arm-PCR with iRepertoire HTBI primers to construct TCR beta libraries. The public reads were run again by TCRdb, first through fastp at Q25 and then through MiXCR, and only productive beta chains were kept. Entries are consolidated by CDR3 protein sequence, retaining the most common genes and DNA. The sample includes about 620,000 distinct CDR3 sequences, with around 17% observed a single time. The top ten clones comprise under 20% of the sample. The label giving this sample's time point can be read as: newly diagnosed GD, antithyroid drugs for less than 3 months. For both TCR sequencing and RNA sequencing, RNA was extracted from PBMCs in TRIzol.

The same data also went into a second study, on T cells in Graves' hyperthyroidism and ophthalmopathy.

The source was peripheral blood mononuclear cells (PBMCs), collected at new diagnosis, from a patient treated with antithyroid drugs. The receptor source for this set is a woman aged 25 to 45 with Graves disease. Donor details come from another sample of the same person, matched by shared clones.

This clonotype appeared many times. The V call is TRBV3-1, the J call TRBJ2-1; TRBD1 agrees at 8 bases. The CDR3 runs to 14 residues. Germline CDR1 LGHDT, CDR2 YNNKEL (reference sequence). The junction had 3 bases not matched to a gene; V was cut back by 4 bases and J by 4 bases. The CDR3 loop reads CASSRQGSYNEQFF. The CDR3 DNA reads TGTGCCAGCAGCCGACAGGGGAGTTACAATGAGCAGTTCTTC.

Ten or more counts support this clonotype. This chain links TRBV6-1 with TRBJ1-5; D possibly corresponds to TRBD1 (5 bases). V was pared by 5 bases and J by 6 bases, with 11 bases between. The CDR3 totals 13 residues. CDR1 MNHNS and CDR2 SASEGT come from the germline V gene. CDR3 protein: CASSHGTAQPQHF. For the CDR3, the DNA is TGTGCCAGCAGTCACGGGACTGCTCAGCCCCAGCATTTT.

This sequence joins TRBV18 and TRBJ2-1, with 12 bases identical to TRBD2. The germline V gene encodes CDR1 KGHSH and CDR2 LQKENI. The CDR3 contains 16 residues. V dropped 5 bases and J dropped 2; count of bases not matched to a gene: 4. The CDR3 bases are TGTGCCAGCTCATCCGGGACTAGCGGGCCCTACAATGAGCAGTTCTTC. Its protein is CASSSGTSGPYNEQFF.

The rearrangement links TRBV24-1 to TRBJ2-1; the match to TRBD1 covers 7 bases. CDR1 is KGHDR and CDR2 is SFDVKD in the germline V gene. The CDR3 extends over 14 amino acids. J was trimmed by 3 bases and V by 5 bases; bases with no gene match: 3. The CDR3 region is CATSANRGYNEQFF. The DNA of the CDR3 is TGTGCCACCAGTGCAAACAGGGGCTACAATGAGCAGTTCTTC.

J is TRBJ2-1 and V is TRBV6-5; D is perhaps TRBD2 (6 bases). The germline CDR1 and CDR2 sequences are MNHEY and SVGAGI. V lost 2 bases and J lost 2, with 13 bases in between. The CDR3 consists of 16 residues. The CDR3 coding sequence is TGTGCCAGCAGTTACAGGAGGGTAGCCCCCTACAATGAGCAGTTCTTC. It is translated as CASSYRRVAPYNEQFF.

The sample holds many counts of this clonotype. V usage is TRBV15 and J usage is TRBJ2-7, with no clear D. The CDR3 covers 15 residues. Trimming cost V 4 bases and J 0 bases, with 13 bases left between them. Per the germline V gene, CDR1 is LNHNV and CDR2 is YYDKDF (reference sequence). CDR3 amino acids: CATSIRPGGSYEQYF. The CDR3 bases are TGTGCCACCAGCATTCGGCCGGGCGGCTCCTACGAGCAGTACTTC.

This sequence joins TRBV11-1 and TRBJ2-2, with TRBD2 identical over 7 bases. Germline loops: CDR1 SGHAT, CDR2 FQDESV (reference sequence). V gave up 6 bases and J gave up 1 base; unmatched junction bases: 11. This CDR3 is 17 amino acids long. CDR3 residues: CASSSPGGGRNTGELFF. The DNA of the CDR3 is TGTGCCAGCAGTTCCCCTGGGGGAGGGCGGAACACCGGGGAGCTGTTTTTT. The full variable domain, in which reference TRBV11-1 and TRBJ2-2 provide the parts outside the CDR3, is EAEVAQSPRYKITEKSQAVAFWCDPISGHATLYWYRQILGQGPELLVQFQDESVVDDSQLPKDRFSAERLKGVDSTLKIQPAELGDSAMYLCASSSPGGGRNTGELFFGEGSRLTVL.

This clonotype appeared a few times. V usage is TRBV30 and J usage is TRBJ1-4, with D unresolved. The germline gives CDR1 GTSNPN, CDR2 SVGIG (reference sequence). The CDR3 spans 14 residues. Trimming took off 1 base at V and 8 bases at J, with 14 bases between the two ends. CDR3 in DNA: TGTGCCTGGAGTGGGATCACGCCCTGGGAAAAACTGTTTTTT. This codes for CAWSGITPWEKLFF.

This chain uses TRBV20-1 with TRBJ2-7; D perhaps matches TRBD2 (5 bases). CDR1 is DFQATT, CDR2 SNEGSKA, per germline (reference sequence). CDR3 length: 12 amino acids. Trimming pared 1 base from V and 6 bases from J, leaving 10 bases between. The CDR3 DNA reads as TGCAGTGCTAGAGCCCCCGGAGGCGAGCAGTACTTC. Translation gives CSARAPGGEQYF.

The sample holds many counts of this clonotype. The rearrangement uses TRBV20-1 and TRBJ2-5; 11 bases are shared with TRBD2. The CDR3 loop spans 16 amino acids. With V trimmed by 6 bases and J by 5 bases, 14 bases remained unmatched. CDR1 is DFQATT, CDR2 SNEGSKA, per germline (reference sequence). The CDR3 loop reads CSAQKASGRIGETQYF. The CDR3 DNA sequence: TGCAGTGCCCAGAAGGCTAGCGGGAGGATTGGGGAGACCCAGTACTTC.

This clonotype was detected many times. The chain couples TRBV7-2 to TRBJ1-4; 8 bases line up with TRBD1. Germline CDR1 reads SGHTA; CDR2 reads FQGNSA. The CDR3 spans 15 residues. V dropped 2 bases and J dropped 8; count of bases not matched to a gene: 7. CDR3: CASSLSGQGYEKLFF. CDR3 nucleotides: TGTGCCAGCAGCTTATCCGGACAGGGCTACGAAAAACTGTTTTTT.

There are many counts of this clonotype. The chain joins TRBV12-3 or TRBV12-4 to TRBJ1-2, with 7 bases lining up with TRBD1. The V and J ends lost 6 bases and 7 bases, in that order; junction bases with no gene match: 11. CDR3 length: 14 residues. The CDR3: CASRNRGPAGGYTF. DNA of the CDR3: TGTGCCAGCAGGAACAGGGGCCCGGCGGGTGGCTACACCTTC.

V usage is TRBV29-1 and J usage is TRBJ2-7, with 9 bases identical to TRBD1. Trimming at V came to 6 bases and at J to 3 bases, leaving 6 bases not matched to a gene. Germline CDR1 and CDR2: SQVTM and ANQGSEA. This CDR3 spans 13 amino acids. CDR3 in DNA: TGCAGCGTCGTGGACAGGGGCCACTACGAGCAGTACTTC. Protein: CSVVDRGHYEQYF.

This clonotype appeared a few times. The rearrangement joins TRBV12-3 or TRBV12-4 to TRBJ1-4; 7 bases map to TRBD1. The CDR3 runs 14 residues. V lost 5 bases and J lost 5; bases outside the gene matches: 5. This CDR3 is CASSIGGRNEKLFF. DNA for the CDR3: TGTGCCAGCAGTATAGGGGGCAGAAATGAAAAACTGTTTTTT.

This clonotype has ten or more counts. An end of the junction does not agree with germline; a read error may underlie this. The rearrangement joins TRBV19 to TRBJ1-1; 10 nucleotides match TRBD1. CDR3 length equals 14 residues. CDR1 and CDR2 (germline): LNHDA, SQIVND (reference sequence). The CDR3 nucleotides are TGCGCCAGCAGCGTGACAGGGGGCGGCACTGAAGCTTTCTTT. It encodes CASSVTGGGTEAFF.

This clonotype showed up just a few times. The gene calls are TRBV5-6 and TRBJ2-1; possible D gene TRBD2, 5 bases. CDR1 is SGHDT and CDR2 is YYEEEE in the germline V gene. V was clipped by 2 bases and J by 0 bases, with 9 bases between them. CDR3 length: 15 amino acids. The CDR3, as DNA: TGTGCCAGCAGCTTTATAGGGAGCTCCTACAATGAGCAGTTCTTC. This gives the protein CASSFIGSSYNEQFF.

This clonotype was counted once. The chain recombines TRBV3-1 with TRBJ2-3; a possible D gene is TRBD2 (6 bases). The closer fit of TRBJ2-5 to the DNA end suggests the J call may be wrong. The CDR3 runs 15 residues. Germline V CDR1 and CDR2: LGHDT, YNNKEL (reference sequence). In DNA, the CDR3 is TGTGCCAGCAGCCTCCTGGGGGGACCCCGGGAGACCCAGTACTTC. This gives the protein CASSLLGGPRETQYF.

This clonotype has at least ten counts. The CDR3 DNA reads TGTGCCAGCAGCCAGTTTGAGAACACTGAAGCTTTCTTT. Amino acids: CASSQFENTEAFF. This chain links TRBV3-1 with TRBJ1-1; D remains unclear. Germline lookup yields CDR1 LGHDT and CDR2 YNNKEL (reference sequence). With 3 bases removed from V and 1 base from J, the gap between germline ends came to 6 bases. The CDR3 contains 13 residues.

This clonotype was detected many times. The V gene is TRBV29-1, the J gene TRBJ1-1; possibly TRBD1 for D (5 bases). The CDR3 sequence is 10 residues long. The germline V and J ends were trimmed by 7 bases and 7 bases, with 10 bases remaining between them. CDR1 is SQVTM, CDR2 ANQGSEA, per germline. The CDR3 coding sequence is TGCAGCGCTTCGGACATTGAAGCTTTCTTT. Translated: CSASDIEAFF.

This clonotype was observed many times. This chain links TRBV7-2 with TRBJ2-4; TRBD1 matches at 7 bases. The V segment lost 5 bases and the J segment 8 bases; nucleotides outside the gene matches: 9. The CDR3 sequence is 14 residues long. Germline V gives CDR1 SGHTA, CDR2 FQGNSA. CDR3 loop: CASSPTRQGHIQYF. CDR3 bases: TGTGCCAGCAGCCCCACCCGACAGGGTCACATTCAGTACTTC. The full variable domain, rest sourced from reference TRBV7-2 and TRBJ2-4, is GAGVSQSPSNKVTEKGKDVELRCDPISGHTALYWYRQSLGQGLEFLIYFQGNSAPDKSGLPSDRFSAERTGGSVSTLTIQRTQQEDSAVYLCASSPTRQGHIQYFGAGTRLSVL.